This T cell receptor (beta chain) was retrieved from a study of beta chain features in type 1 diabetes. Study results and caveats: Shorter TCRB CDR3s, moderately but significantly so, were found in Type 1 diabetes patients in all four CD4+ subsets. Individuals with type 1 diabetes displayed fewer insertions and more deletions at VDJ junctions.

The CDR3 is 14 amino acids. Germline values: CDR1 SGHTA, CDR2 FQGNSA. The V gene lost 4 bases and the J gene lost 3 bases, with 13 bases spanning the gap. What was sequenced were expressed TCRB transcripts, since all of the isolated RNA had been reverse transcribed. The repertoire was sequenced with immunoSEQ multiplex PCR; TCRdb's copy has only in-frame clones and lacks some. The table records around 600,000 clones, around 12% of them present only once. Points on this clone: Its antigen is undetermined.

Sorting of CD4+ naive, central memory, regulatory and stem cell-like memory cells was performed via CD45RO/CCR7/CD25/CD127/CD95/CD27. Each population that was sorted was more than 98% pure. Material for sequencing was naive CD4+ T cells from blood. This TCR came from a man younger than 45 with type 1 diabetes. The chain joins TRBV7-2 to TRBJ2-7, with a tentative D call TRBD1 (6 bases). CDR3 DNA sequence: TGTGCCAGCAGCTCCGGACAGAGGAGCTACGAGCAGTACTTC. It translates to CASSSGQRSYEQYF. Full variable domain (outside the CDR3, taken from reference TRBV7-2 and TRBJ2-7): GAGVSQSPSNKVTEKGKDVELRCDPISGHTALYWYRQSLGQGLEFLIYFQGNSAPDKSGLPSDRFSAERTGGSVSTLTIQRTQQEDSAVYLCASSSGQRSYEQYFGPGTRLTVT.